The T cell receptor beta chain under discussion was sequenced for a study of prognosis after radiotherapy for stage I lung cancer. Two rounds of multiplex PCR amplified TCR beta CDR3 from genomic DNA. Initially, in first-round PCR, primers specific to each TRBV and TRBJ gene were used. TCRdb called the multiplex PCR reads again in MiXCR, with one record for every CDR3 protein. The table lists 20,000 to 30,000 distinct CDR3 sequences, approximately 44% of them singletons. V gave up 7 bases and J gave up 8 bases; unmatched junction bases: 12. The germline V gene has CDR1 SGHAT and CDR2 FQNNGV. The CDR3 has 14 amino acids.

This sequence was found in a donor aged 50 or older with non-small cell lung cancer. The rearrangement joins TRBV11-2 to TRBJ2-5; TRBD2 matches 8 bases. The sample in question was PBMCs, obtained before or after stereotactic body radiation therapy (not recorded which). The chain's CDR3 is CASISNLAGGTQYF. The CDR3 nucleotides are TGTGCCAGCATTAGTAATCTAGCGGGTGGTACCCAGTACTTC.